The T cell receptor (beta chain) under discussion was sequenced for a study of T cell changes during pregnancy in multiple sclerosis. CDR3 length: 13 residues. The V gene's germline CDR1 is SGHDT and CDR2 YYEEEE. V was trimmed by 7 bases and J by 2 bases, leaving 9 bases between them. Sequenced by immunoSEQ multiplex PCR; TCRdb stores in-frame clones only, minus some. The data show some 41,000 clones, about 89% seen once. The chain employs TRBV5-6 and TRBJ2-2, with D possibly being TRBD2 (6 bases). The sequence came from a female donor with multiple sclerosis, enrolled in a pregnancy study. This specimen consisted of CD4+ T cells from peripheral blood mononuclear cells, obtained after pregnancy. CDR3: CASRRGNTGELFF. DNA of the CDR3: TGTGCCAGCCGGAGGGGTAACACCGGGGAGCTGTTTTTT.